This T cell receptor (beta chain) emerged from a study of T cells in women clearing cervical HPV infection (dated by TCRdb to 2016 to 2019). With regard to the full study: Cases were 25 women with histologically confirmed HPV16-related CIN3 or worse, including a couple of invasive cancers. The controls were over 20 women whose single incident HPV16 infection cleared within 12 months with no development of precancer or cancer. Blood from cases was collected at the visit at which the lesion was first identified, whereas blood from controls was collected once infection was no longer detected. Among cases, blood sampling came a median of 149 days after lesion detection, with an interquartile range of about 80 to 210 days. Since HLA typing was available for only a few women, HLA type could not be ruled out as a confounder. This exploratory proof-of-principle case-control study, nested within the Guanacaste HPV Natural History Study in Costa Rica, compared TCR repertoires among women with different cervical HPV16 outcomes. Cases and controls were matched on year of sample collection and on age within five years. Median age was about 35 years in cases versus roughly 40 in controls, and baseline characteristics did not differ significantly. In the parent cohort, 9,000 to 13,000 women aged 18 or older were enrolled in Guanacaste, Costa Rica, during 1993 to 1994 and were followed for roughly seven years. As quality controls, five blinded duplicates were added to each group, bringing the total to roughly 60 samples made up of 50 or so participants and some 10 replicates. Beyond this particular receptor, the publication reports: T-cell numbers per sample were unknown, so richness differences could reflect varying T-cell content rather than repertoire biology. By combining richness with V gene abundances, random forest classifiers separated cases from controls with an estimated AUC of roughly 0.8. TRBV6-7 relative abundance was lower in cases than in controls (approximately 0.11% versus 0.16%; Bonferroni P = 0.0008). Across sequencing depths, CIN3+ cases showed significantly higher TCR repertoire richness than controls, but evenness did not differ between the groups. The cross-sectional design could not show whether associations preceded infection or resulted from it; effector/memory subsets and HPV-specific T cells were not isolated.

Using the immunoSEQ assay, multiplex PCR amplified TCR beta CDR3 regions from an average of 1200 ng of genomic DNA per sample. The assay corrected primer bias using a complete synthetic TCR repertoire to establish an amplification baseline. Amplicons were sequenced on the Illumina platform. In the source study's methods: Sequences were error-corrected by clustering with frequency ratios and a modified nearest-neighbor algorithm and were then analyzed in the immunoSEQ Analyzer with IMGT gene definitions. At each rarefaction depth, TCR richness and evenness were averaged over 20 rarefaction repeats, and samples with fewer sequences than the depth were excluded. Relative abundances of V, D and J genes were compared between groups using Wilcoxon rank sum tests, with FDR correction applied. In the blinded duplicates, the intraclass correlation was just under 97% for TCR richness and averaged about 80% across around 66 gene segments. TCRdb obtained this table from immuneACCESS and retained in-frame rearrangements with V and J assigned. These tables miss some clones; where compared with another copy, unresolved V genes account for less than half of the shortfall, and the remainder is unexplained. V, J and clone size reflect that table, while D and trimming were determined from the DNA. The sample's own table lists 25,000 to 35,000 clones. Under 25% of the sample comes from the top ten.

For this clone: It has no known antigen specificity. The observed sequence ends 3 residues before the CDR3 terminus, with the missing tail filled in from the germline J gene.

The germline V gene (reference sequence) yields SEHNR for CDR1 and FQNEAQ for CDR2. V was cut back by 5 bases and J by 6 bases, leaving a gap of 16 bases between them. The CDR3, cysteine through phenylalanine, is 14 amino acids long. The DNA covers only part of the CDR3, 33 bases in frame from base 1. Every participant had a single incident cervical HPV16 infection, and women with prevalent HPV16 infections were excluded. Cervical HPV DNA was detected with MY09/MY11 PCR, and genotyping was done by dot-blot hybridization. Roughly 16 mL of heparinized blood were centrifuged, and the buffy coat was split into aliquots, frozen at -30 degrees C, and then kept at -80 degrees C. QIAGEN kits were used to extract genomic DNA from the buffy coat specimens.

The sequence joins TRBV7-9 to TRBJ1-2; TRBD1 is perhaps the D gene, given 5 matching bases. The source is a woman between 18 and 69 years old with a cervical HPV16 infection that either progressed to CIN3+ or cleared (not recorded which). The sequencing input was blood buffy coat. For the CDR3, the sequence is CASSPLGGIDGYTF. The part of the CDR3 DNA that was read is TGTGCCAGCAGCCCTTTGGGGGGAATCGATGGC.